Below, 31 T cell receptor beta chains from the same sample are listed, as sequenced in a study of human T cells and chemical hapten exposure (dated by TCRdb to the early 2020s). Libraries were prepared through RACE. The sequencer was a NextSeq 500. TCRdb trimmed public reads at Q25 via fastp, called clones via MiXCR and kept in-frame beta chains. CDR3 protein sequences are deduplicated, and each keeps its most common genes and DNA. A total of about 350,000 distinct CDR3 sequences appear in this sample, around 5.5% of them only once. In total, the top ten clones hold about 7.7% of the sample. The time point label here, explained by the study, means: pre-sensitization, week 0. In the paper's terms, the treatment or condition label means: therapeutic diphenylcyclopropenone sensitization with weekly scalp DPC. This specimen was whole blood, taken in connection with sensitization to the hapten diphenylcyclopropenone (DPC). These TCRs come from a woman younger than 35 with alopecia areata. Some clones in this sample may be carry-over from other donors' samples.

This clonotype was observed at least ten times. V gene TRBV2 combines with J gene TRBJ2-5, with D tentatively TRBD2 (5 bases). The germline V and J ends were trimmed by 3 bases and 3 bases, with 8 bases remaining between them. Per the germline V gene, CDR1 is SNHLY and CDR2 is FYNNEI. The CDR3 has 13 amino acids. The CDR3 here is CASSESGKETQYF. In nucleotides, the CDR3 is TGTGCCAGCAGTGAGTCGGGGAAAGAGACCCAGTACTTC.

This clonotype turned up a few times. V usage is TRBV10-3 and J usage is TRBJ1-1; 11 bases match TRBD1. Germline lookup yields CDR1 ENHRY and CDR2 SYGVKD. The V gene end was trimmed by 7 bases and the J gene end by 3 bases; junction bases not matched to a gene: 4. The CDR3 consists of 14 residues. The CDR3 bases are TGTGCCATCACTGGGGACAGGGGGGACACTGAAGCTTTCTTT. Translating gives CAITGDRGDTEAFF.

The V call is TRBV14, the J call TRBJ2-1; D gene unclear. This CDR3 comprises 16 residues. Trimming left V 4 bases short and J 3 bases short, with 16 bases between. Germline values: CDR1 SGHDN, CDR2 FVKESK. CDR3 in DNA: TGTGCCAGCAGCCTCGCAGGTACATACAACTACAATGAGCAGTTCTTC. The encoded protein is CASSLAGTYNYNEQFF.

This clonotype was counted many times. The gene calls are TRBV2 and TRBJ1-1; D is unclear. This CDR3 is built from 16 residues. CDR1 is SNHLY, CDR2 FYNNEI, per germline. Deletions cut 9 bases from V and 5 bases from J, with 25 bases between. The CDR3 spells CASPDPFRGRTTEAFF. The CDR3 DNA reads TGTGCCAGTCCTGACCCATTCCGTGGTCGTACGACTGAAGCTTTCTTT.

This clonotype was seen a few times. The chain uses TRBV11-2 and TRBJ1-6; D perhaps matches TRBD1 (6 bases). The CDR3 contains 13 residues. V gave up 4 bases and J gave up 7 bases, with 8 bases separating them. Germline V CDR1 and CDR2: SGHAT, FQNNGV. DNA of the CDR3: TGTGCCAGCAGCTCCAGGGGAAATTCACCCCTCCACTTT. Translation: CASSSRGNSPLHF.

The chain has TRBV11-2 and TRBJ1-1; TRBD1 aligns across 7 bases. The CDR3 spans 13 residues. The junction had 1 base not matched to a gene; V was cut back by 0 bases and J by 6 bases. Germline loops: CDR1 SGHAT, CDR2 FQNNGV. The chain's CDR3 is CASSLEGTAEAFF. The DNA of the CDR3 is TGTGCCAGCAGCTTAGAGGGGACAGCTGAAGCTTTCTTT.

J is TRBJ2-7 and V is TRBV5-4; D possibly corresponds to TRBD2 (5 bases). The CDR3 runs to 14 residues. Germline CDR1 SGHNT, CDR2 YYREEE (reference sequence). Trimming shortened V by 7 bases and J by 0 bases, and 14 bases separated the two germline ends. The DNA for the CDR3 is TGTGCCAGCGGCGTGGACTCCCGCTCCTACGAGCAGTACTTC. The encoded protein is CASGVDSRSYEQYF.

This clonotype was found a few times. The chain combines TRBV4-1 with TRBJ2-7; 7 bases agree with TRBD2. The CDR3 has 16 amino acids. Germline V CDR1 and CDR2: MGHRA, YSYEKL. Trimming at V came to 2 bases and at J to 3 bases, leaving 10 bases not matched to a gene. The CDR3 DNA sequence: TGCGCCAGCAGCCAATCCTTTTGGGGAGGGGACTACGAGCAGTACTTC. Translating gives CASSQSFWGGDYEQYF.

This clonotype occurred many times. The V gene is TRBV9, the J gene TRBJ2-7; D possibly corresponds to TRBD2 (5 bases). Germline V gene lookup returns CDR1 SGDLS and CDR2 YYNGEE. This CDR3 comprises 14 residues. Trimming took 0 bases from V and 0 from J, leaving 7 bases between them. This chain's CDR3 is CASSVARVSYEQYF. DNA for the CDR3: TGTGCCAGCAGCGTAGCGAGGGTCTCCTACGAGCAGTACTTC.

This clonotype turned up a few times. The chain has TRBV27 and TRBJ2-7; possibly TRBD1 for D (6 bases). The CDR3 consists of 14 residues. CDR1 is MNHEY and CDR2 is SMNVEV in the germline V gene (reference sequence). V was clipped by 5 bases and J by 5 bases, with 16 bases between them. CDR3 loop: CASSPSGTNHEQYF. The CDR3 nucleotides are TGTGCCAGCAGTCCATCCGGGACAAACCACGAGCAGTACTTC.

This clonotype was seen at least ten times. V gene TRBV9 combines with J gene TRBJ2-7, with D uncertain. Deletions cut 0 bases from V and 0 bases from J, with 4 bases between. The CDR3 is 13 residues long. CDR1 is SGDLS, CDR2 YYNGEE, per germline. CDR3 sequence reads: CASSVGGSYEQYF. CDR3 nucleotides: TGTGCCAGCAGCGTAGGTGGCTCCTACGAGCAGTACTTC.

This clonotype was seen at least ten times. This sequence joins TRBV12-3 or TRBV12-4 and TRBJ2-1; 8 bases align to TRBD1. The CDR3 consists of 13 residues. V lost 9 bases, J lost 5 bases, and 6 bases stayed unmatched. Here the CDR3 DNA reads TGTGCCAGTCGGGACAGGCAAAACAATGAGCAGTTCTTC. Its protein product is CASRDRQNNEQFF.

The chain carries TRBV20-1 and TRBJ2-7, with TRBD1 matching 7 bases. Germline CDR1 is DFQATT and CDR2 is SNEGSKA (reference sequence). This CDR3 region has 13 residues. V gave up 4 bases and J gave up 3 bases; unmatched junction bases: 6. The CDR3 spells CSATRTGGYEQYF. The CDR3 region has the DNA TGCAGTGCTACCAGGACAGGCGGCTACGAGCAGTACTTC.

This clonotype was recorded at least ten times. CDR3: CASSQRGRQSDTQYF. CDR3 bases: TGTGCCAGCAGCCAGCGGGGGCGTCAATCAGATACGCAGTATTTT. The V and J genes are TRBV3-1 and TRBJ2-3, with TRBD2 as a possible D gene (7 bases). The CDR3 covers 15 residues. The V gene lost 3 bases and the J gene lost 4 bases, with 14 bases spanning the gap. Per germline, CDR1 LGHDT and CDR2 YNNKEL (reference sequence).

This chain joins TRBV3-1 and TRBJ1-6; TRBD1 matches 7 bases. The germline V gene has CDR1 LGHDT and CDR2 YNNKEL (reference sequence). Trimming cost V 1 base and J 7 bases; bases outside gene matches: 7. The CDR3 runs to 16 residues. The chain's CDR3 is CASSQAARTGNSPLHF. In DNA, the CDR3 is TGTGCCAGCAGCCAAGCCGCTCGGACAGGAAATTCACCCCTCCACTTT.

The chain carries TRBV28 and TRBJ2-5; D not resolved. Looked up from germline, CDR1 is MDHEN and CDR2 is SYDVKM. The CDR3 contains 13 residues. V was pared by 9 bases and J by 1 base, with 12 bases between. Written as DNA, the CDR3 is TGTGCCAGTAGAAAAACAGTCCAAGAGACCCAGTACTTC. This sequence encodes CASRKTVQETQYF. The full variable domain, in which reference TRBV28 and TRBJ2-5 provide the parts outside the CDR3, is DVKVTQSSRYLVKRTGEKVFLECVQDMDHENMFWYRQDPGLGLRLIYFSYDVKMKEKGDIPEGYSVSREKKERFSLILESASTNQTSMYLCASRKTVQETQYFGPGTRLLVL.

This clonotype was counted ten times or more. The chain carries TRBV18 and TRBJ2-7, with D possibly being TRBD1 (6 bases). The CDR3 is 15 residues long. Germline CDR1 reads KGHSH; CDR2 reads LQKENI. V was cut by 3 bases and J by 2 bases, with 14 bases left in between. For the CDR3, the DNA is TGTGCCAGCTCACCCCGGGACGGACAGACCTACGAGCAGTACTTC. Translation gives CASSPRDGQTYEQYF.

V is TRBV7-8 and J is TRBJ1-1, with TRBD1 as a possible D gene (6 bases). Germline V gene lookup returns CDR1 SGHVS and CDR2 FQNEAQ. This CDR3 region has 15 residues. V was shortened by 1 base and J by 10 bases, with 19 bases between the two germline ends. The CDR3 region is CASSLVDWGRRGAFF. CDR3 bases: TGTGCCAGCAGCTTAGTAGATTGGGGGCGCCGGGGAGCTTTCTTT.

This clonotype was counted a few times. The V gene is TRBV3-1, the J gene TRBJ2-3, with 10 positions matching TRBD2. Losses at the gene ends were 4 bases for V and 4 bases for J; bases not matched to a gene: 2. The CDR3 contains 14 residues. The germline V gene has CDR1 LGHDT and CDR2 YNNKEL (reference sequence). DNA of the CDR3: TGTGCCAGCAGCCGAGCGGGGGGGGCAGATACGCAGTATTTT. Its translation is CASSRAGGADTQYF.

This clonotype was counted ten times or more. This chain uses TRBV12-5 with TRBJ1-6; 8 bases map to TRBD1. Germline values: CDR1 LGHNT, CDR2 FRNRAP. The CDR3 covers 17 residues. J lost 1 base, V lost 0 bases, and 2 bases had no gene match. The CDR3 spells CASGLVTGGSYNSPLHF. As DNA, the CDR3 is TGTGCTAGTGGTTTGGTCACAGGGGGATCCTATAATTCACCCCTCCACTTT.

This clonotype was seen ten or more times. The chain links TRBV27 to TRBJ1-1; D is unclear. The CDR3 consists of 15 residues. CDR1 is MNHEY and CDR2 is SMNVEV in the germline V gene (reference sequence). Trimming pared 4 bases from V and 4 bases from J, leaving 16 bases between. As DNA, the CDR3 is TGTGCCAGCAGTTCGCACAACAGCTTGGGCACTGAAGCTTTCTTT. This translates into CASSSHNSLGTEAFF.

This chain uses TRBV21-1 with TRBJ1-1; the table's D call, TRBD1, was not checked against the DNA. TRBV21-1 counts as a pseudogene. The CDR3 has 15 residues. The CDR3 DNA reads TGCGCCAGCAGCAAGGGGGGAAGTATGAACACTGAAGCTTTCTTT. Its translation: CASSKGGSMNTEAFF.

This clonotype was observed at least ten times. The J gene is TRBJ2-2, the V gene TRBV12-3 or TRBV12-4; the match to TRBD2 covers 7 bases. The CDR3 contains 16 residues. After removal of 6 bases from V and 2 bases from J, the junction contained 9 bases not matched to a gene. The chain's CDR3 is CASSLGAGVNTGELFF. The CDR3 coding sequence is TGTGCCAGCAGCCTAGGGGCGGGGGTTAACACCGGGGAGCTGTTTTTT.

The J gene is TRBJ2-3, the V gene TRBV7-2, with 7 bases that match TRBD2. The germline V gene encodes CDR1 SGHTA and CDR2 FQGNSA. The CDR3 sequence is 15 residues long. Unmatched junction bases numbered 13, after V lost 11 bases and J lost 2 bases. The CDR3 protein is CAGSRSGTTTDTQYF. The CDR3, as DNA: TGTGCCGGTTCCCGAAGCGGGACTACCACAGATACGCAGTATTTT.

The chain couples TRBV15 to TRBJ1-2; 9 bases fit TRBD1. CDR3 length: 14 amino acids. Germline CDR1 reads LNHNV; CDR2 reads YYDKDF (reference sequence). V was pared by 5 bases and J by 2 bases, with 3 bases of the junction left unmatched. CDR3 sequence reads: CATSGDRANYGYTF. Written as DNA, the CDR3 is TGTGCCACCAGCGGGGACAGGGCGAACTATGGCTACACCTTC.

This clonotype was detected only a few times. The chain has TRBV20-1 and TRBJ2-7, with D perhaps TRBD1 (6 bases). V gave up 3 bases and J gave up 0 bases, with 9 bases separating them. Germline lookup yields CDR1 DFQATT and CDR2 SNEGSKA (reference sequence). The CDR3 totals 13 residues. CDR3 DNA: TGCAGTGCTAGTAGGGACAACTCCTACGAGCAGTACTTC. Encoded protein: CSASRDNSYEQYF.

This clonotype came up a few times. The V gene is TRBV20-1, the J gene TRBJ2-7; 7 bases map to TRBD1. Germline loops: CDR1 DFQATT, CDR2 SNEGSKA (reference sequence). This CDR3 is built from 14 residues. The V segment lost 1 base and the J segment 3 bases; nucleotides outside the gene matches: 6. CDR3 sequence: CSARGMTGFYEQYF. CDR3 nucleotide sequence: TGCAGTGCTAGAGGCATGACAGGGTTCTACGAGCAGTACTTC.

V gene TRBV6-2 or TRBV6-3 combines with J gene TRBJ2-7, with TRBD1 matching over 8 bases. V trimming: 4 bases; J trimming: 7 bases; junction bases outside the gene matches: 9. The germline V gene encodes CDR1 MNHEY and CDR2 SVGEGT. The CDR3 length is 14 residues. The CDR3 spells CASSFKTGATEQYF. DNA of the CDR3: TGTGCCAGCAGTTTTAAGACAGGGGCTACGGAGCAGTACTTC.

The sample holds many counts of this clonotype. The chain combines TRBV29-1 with TRBJ2-1, with D hard to call. The V gene's germline CDR1 is SQVTM and CDR2 ANQGSEA. V was shortened by 4 bases and J by 0 bases, with 13 bases between the two germline ends. The CDR3 runs to 15 residues. The CDR3 loop reads CSVALGGPSYNEQFF. DNA of the CDR3: TGCAGCGTTGCTCTTGGCGGCCCCTCCTACAATGAGCAGTTCTTC.

At least ten counts were recorded for this clonotype. The chain uses TRBV7-9 and TRBJ1-1; D unclear. The V gene's germline CDR1 is SEHNR and CDR2 FQNEAQ (reference sequence). The CDR3 length is 14 residues. V lost 5 bases and J 5 bases, leaving 15 bases between the germline ends. CDR3 in amino acids: CASSAPAGRTEAFF. CDR3 bases: TGTGCCAGCAGCGCCCCAGCAGGTAGGACTGAAGCTTTCTTT.

This clonotype was seen a handful of times. The rearrangement uses TRBV7-9 and TRBJ2-1, with TRBD2 matching over 14 bases. The CDR3 spans 15 residues. CDR1 SEHNR and CDR2 FQNEAQ come from the germline V gene (reference sequence). Germline trimming cut 3 bases from V and 7 bases from J; bases unmatched to any gene: 2. CDR3: CASSFGTSGGNEQFF. The CDR3 nucleotides are TGTGCCAGCAGCTTCGGGACTAGCGGGGGTAATGAGCAGTTCTTC.